This entry is about one T cell receptor beta chain. As processed by the authors: Reference gene primer amplification yielded estimated nucleated cell counts. Libraries were prepared by immunoSEQ multiplex PCR; TCRdb keeps only in-frame clonotypes and omits some of them. V, J and clone size are those of that table, while D and trimming were read from the DNA. The repertoire includes tens of thousands of clones, about 81% of them detected once, and approximately 14% sits in the top ten. CDR1 and CDR2 from the germline V gene are SGHRS and YFSETQ. The CDR3 consists of 13 residues. Trimming shortened V by 5 bases and J by 8 bases, and 17 bases separated the two germline ends. The data originate from a study of blood T cell repertoires in COVID-19. Study-wide context: Italy, Spain and the United States were the sources of the convalescent and acute COVID-19 samples. In each case, the material was cDNA or gDNA derived from T cells, B-cell-depleted T cells, or PBMCs.

V usage is TRBV5-1 and J usage is TRBJ2-7; D may be TRBD2 (5 bases). Sequencing used peripheral blood. The receptor comes from a man aged 80 or over with acute or convalescent COVID-19. The CDR3: CASSGGGSAKQYF. The CDR3 DNA reads TGCGCCAGCAGTGGCGGCGGGTCTGCGAAGCAGTACTTC.